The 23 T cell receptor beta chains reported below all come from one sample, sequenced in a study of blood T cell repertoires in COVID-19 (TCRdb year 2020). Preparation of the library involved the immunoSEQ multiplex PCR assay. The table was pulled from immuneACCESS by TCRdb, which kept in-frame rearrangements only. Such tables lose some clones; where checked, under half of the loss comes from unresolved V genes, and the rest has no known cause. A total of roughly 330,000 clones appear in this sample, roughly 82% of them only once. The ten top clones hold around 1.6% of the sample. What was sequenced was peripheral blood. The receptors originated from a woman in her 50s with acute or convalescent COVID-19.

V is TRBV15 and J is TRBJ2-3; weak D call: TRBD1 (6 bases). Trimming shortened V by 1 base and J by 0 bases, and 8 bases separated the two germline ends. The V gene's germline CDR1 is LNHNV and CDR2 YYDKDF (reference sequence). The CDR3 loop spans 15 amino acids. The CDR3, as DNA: TGTGCCACCAGCAGAGGGGGGACAAGCACAGATACGCAGTATTTT. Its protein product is CATSRGGTSTDTQYF.

In DNA form, the CDR3 reads TGTGCCAGCAGTTCCCGGACAGGGGACTACGAGCAGTACTTC. Residues: CASSSRTGDYEQYF. This chain uses TRBV27 with TRBJ2-7; 9 positions match TRBD1. The germline gives CDR1 MNHEY, CDR2 SMNVEV (reference sequence). The CDR3 sequence is 14 residues long. The junction had 4 bases not matched to a gene; V was cut back by 4 bases and J by 3 bases.

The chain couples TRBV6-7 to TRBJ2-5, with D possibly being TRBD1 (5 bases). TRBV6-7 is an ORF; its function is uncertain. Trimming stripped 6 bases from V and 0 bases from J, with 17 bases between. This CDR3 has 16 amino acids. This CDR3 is CASSRTRTPNQETQYF. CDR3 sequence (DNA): TGTGCCAGCAGCCGAACCAGGACACCCAACCAAGAGACCCAGTACTTC.

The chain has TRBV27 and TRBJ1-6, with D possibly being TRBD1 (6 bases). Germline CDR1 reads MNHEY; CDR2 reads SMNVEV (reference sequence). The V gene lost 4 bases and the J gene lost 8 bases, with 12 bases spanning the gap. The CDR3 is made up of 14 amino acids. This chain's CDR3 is CASSWDTGHSPLHF. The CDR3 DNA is TGTGCCAGCAGTTGGGACACCGGGCATTCACCCCTCCACTTT.

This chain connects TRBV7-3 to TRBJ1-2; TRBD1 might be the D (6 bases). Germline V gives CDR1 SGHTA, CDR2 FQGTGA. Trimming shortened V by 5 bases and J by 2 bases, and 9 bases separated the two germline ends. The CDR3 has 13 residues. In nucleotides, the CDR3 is TGTGCCAGCAGCCCGGACAGAAACTATGGCTACACCTTC. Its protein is CASSPDRNYGYTF.

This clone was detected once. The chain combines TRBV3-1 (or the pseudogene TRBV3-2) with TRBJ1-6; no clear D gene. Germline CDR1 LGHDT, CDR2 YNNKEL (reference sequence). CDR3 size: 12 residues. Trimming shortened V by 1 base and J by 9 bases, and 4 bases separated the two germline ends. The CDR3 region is CASSQVRSPLHF. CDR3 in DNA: TGTGCCAGCAGCCAAGTGCGTTCACCCCTCCACTTT.

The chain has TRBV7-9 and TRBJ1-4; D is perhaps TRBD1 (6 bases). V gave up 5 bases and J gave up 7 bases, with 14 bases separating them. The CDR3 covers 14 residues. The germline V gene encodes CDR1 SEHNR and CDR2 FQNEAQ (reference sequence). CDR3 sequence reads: CASSLGGLGEKLFF. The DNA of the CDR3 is TGTGCCAGCAGCCTCGGGGGGCTCGGTGAAAAACTGTTTTTT.

CDR3 protein: CASSPSTGGTEAFF. The CDR3 coding sequence is TGTGCCAGCAGTCCTTCGACAGGGGGGACTGAAGCTTTCTTT. V gene TRBV28 combines with J gene TRBJ1-1; 9 bases match TRBD1. The CDR3 is 14 amino acids. CDR1 and CDR2 from the germline V gene are MDHEN and SYDVKM. After removal of 5 bases from V and 5 bases from J, the junction contained 6 bases not matched to a gene.

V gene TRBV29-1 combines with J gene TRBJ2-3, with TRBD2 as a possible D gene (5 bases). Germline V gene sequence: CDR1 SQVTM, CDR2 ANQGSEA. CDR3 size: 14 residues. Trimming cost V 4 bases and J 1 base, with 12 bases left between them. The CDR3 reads CSVADARGTDTQYF. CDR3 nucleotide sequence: TGCAGCGTTGCGGATGCGCGGGGCACAGATACGCAGTATTTT.

CDR3 nucleotide sequence: TGTGCCAGCAGTTACCACCCCTCGGACAGTGAATATGGCTACACCTTC. Its protein product is CASSYHPSDSEYGYTF. The chain joins TRBV6-5 to TRBJ1-2; tentative D call: TRBD1 (6 bases). CDR1 and CDR2 from the germline V gene are MNHEY and SVGAGI. This CDR3 contains 16 residues. Trimming left V 2 bases short and J 5 bases short, with 18 bases between.

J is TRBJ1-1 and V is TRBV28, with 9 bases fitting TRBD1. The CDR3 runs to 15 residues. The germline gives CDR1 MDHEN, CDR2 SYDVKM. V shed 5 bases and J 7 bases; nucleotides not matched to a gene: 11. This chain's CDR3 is CASSRRTGAGIEAFF. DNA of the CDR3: TGTGCCAGCAGTCGAAGGACAGGGGCCGGAATTGAAGCTTTCTTT.

Here the CDR3 reads CASQDLPGGNQPQHF. In DNA form, the CDR3 reads TGTGCCAGTCAGGACCTGCCAGGGGGCAATCAGCCCCAGCATTTT. This rearrangement joins TRBV19 to TRBJ1-5; D perhaps matches TRBD1 (6 bases). This CDR3 spans 15 amino acids. The ends were cut back, 8 bases at V and 2 bases at J, with 16 bases in the middle. Germline CDR1 and CDR2: LNHDA and SQIVND (reference sequence).

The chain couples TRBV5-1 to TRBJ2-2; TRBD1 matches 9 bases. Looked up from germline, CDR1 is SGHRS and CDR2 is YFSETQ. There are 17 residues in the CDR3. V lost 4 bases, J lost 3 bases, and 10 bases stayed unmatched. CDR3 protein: CASSRAGTGLDTGELFF. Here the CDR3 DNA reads TGCGCCAGCAGCAGGGCGGGGACAGGGTTGGACACCGGGGAGCTGTTTTTT.

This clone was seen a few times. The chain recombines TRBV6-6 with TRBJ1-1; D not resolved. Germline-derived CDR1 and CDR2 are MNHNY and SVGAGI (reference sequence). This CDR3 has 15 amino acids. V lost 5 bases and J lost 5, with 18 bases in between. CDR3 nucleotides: TGTGCCAGCAGTCTGTCGCGGAAAATAAGAACTGAAGCTTTCTTT. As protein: CASSLSRKIRTEAFF.

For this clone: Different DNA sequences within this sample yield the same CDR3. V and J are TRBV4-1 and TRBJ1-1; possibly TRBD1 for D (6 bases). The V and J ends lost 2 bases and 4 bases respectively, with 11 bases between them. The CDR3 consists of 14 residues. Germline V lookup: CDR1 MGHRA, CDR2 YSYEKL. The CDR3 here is CASSQTQGVTEAFF. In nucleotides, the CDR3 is TGCGCCAGCAGCCAAACACAGGGTGTCACTGAAGCTTTCTTT.

The CDR3 coding sequence is TGTGCCAGCAGCCACACAGCGGTAGAGACCCAGTACTTC. Protein: CASSHTAVETQYF. The chain carries TRBV6-5 and TRBJ2-5; perhaps TRBD2 as D (5 bases). CDR1 and CDR2 from the germline V gene are MNHEY and SVGAGI. V shed 6 bases and J shed 4 bases, with 12 bases lying between them. The CDR3 sequence is 13 residues long.

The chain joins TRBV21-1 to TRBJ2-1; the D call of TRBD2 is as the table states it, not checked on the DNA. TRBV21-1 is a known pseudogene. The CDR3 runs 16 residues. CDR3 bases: TGTGCCAGCAGTGACTTTGAGCGGGAGAAATACAATGAGCAGTTCTTC. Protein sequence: CASSDFEREKYNEQFF.

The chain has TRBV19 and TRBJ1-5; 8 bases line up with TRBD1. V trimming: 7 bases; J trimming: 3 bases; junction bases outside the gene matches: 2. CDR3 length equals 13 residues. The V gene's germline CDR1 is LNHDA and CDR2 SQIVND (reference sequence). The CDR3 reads CASKTGDNQPQHF. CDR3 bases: TGTGCCAGTAAGACAGGGGACAATCAGCCCCAGCATTTT.

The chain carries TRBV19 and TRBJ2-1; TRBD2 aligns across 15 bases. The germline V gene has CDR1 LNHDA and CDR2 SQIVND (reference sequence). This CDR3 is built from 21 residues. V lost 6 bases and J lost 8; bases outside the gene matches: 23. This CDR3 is CASRPGHSGLAGGLYRYEQFF. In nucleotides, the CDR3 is TGTGCCAGTAGACCGGGACACTCGGGACTAGCGGGAGGCCTATATAGGTATGAGCAGTTCTTC.

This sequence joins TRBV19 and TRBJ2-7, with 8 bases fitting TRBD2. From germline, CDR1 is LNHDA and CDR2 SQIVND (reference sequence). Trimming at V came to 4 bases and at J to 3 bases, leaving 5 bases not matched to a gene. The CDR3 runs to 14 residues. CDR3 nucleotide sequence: TGTGCCAGTAGTAACCCGGGAGGGGACTACGAGCAGTACTTC. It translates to CASSNPGGDYEQYF.

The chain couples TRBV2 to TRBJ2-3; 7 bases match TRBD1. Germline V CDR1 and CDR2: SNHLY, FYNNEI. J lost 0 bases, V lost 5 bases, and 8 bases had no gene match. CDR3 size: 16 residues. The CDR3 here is CASSLYLTGSTDTQYF. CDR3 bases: TGTGCCAGCAGTCTTTATTTGACAGGGAGCACAGATACGCAGTATTTT.

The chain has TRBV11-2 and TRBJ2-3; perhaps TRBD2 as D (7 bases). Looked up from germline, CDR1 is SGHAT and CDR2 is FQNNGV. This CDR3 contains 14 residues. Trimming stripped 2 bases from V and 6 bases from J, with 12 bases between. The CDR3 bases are TGTGCCAGCAGCTTATCGGGGGGCCGGGATACGCAGTATTTT. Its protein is CASSLSGGRDTQYF.

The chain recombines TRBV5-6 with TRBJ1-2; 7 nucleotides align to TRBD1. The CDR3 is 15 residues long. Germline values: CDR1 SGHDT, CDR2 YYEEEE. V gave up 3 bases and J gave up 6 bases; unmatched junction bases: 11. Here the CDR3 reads CASSSRQGRPDGYTF. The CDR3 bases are TGTGCCAGCAGCTCGAGACAGGGACGACCCGATGGCTACACCTTC. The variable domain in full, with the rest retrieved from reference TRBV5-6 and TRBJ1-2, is DAGVTQSPTHLIKTRGQQVTLRCSPKSGHDTVSWYQQALGQGPQFIFQYYEEEERQRGNFPDRFSGHQFPNYSSELNVNALLLGDSALYLCASSSRQGRPDGYTFGSGTRLTVV.